One sample yielded the 15 T cell receptor beta chains listed below, sequenced in a study of blood T cell repertoires in COVID-19. Using immunoSEQ multiplex PCR, the repertoire was profiled, and TCRdb retains in-frame clones only, with some absent. The sample contains tens of thousands of clones, around 83% of which appear only once. Sequenced sample: peripheral blood. Receptor source: a woman aged 60-70 years with acute or convalescent COVID-19.

The CDR3 spells CASSFQTGLDTQYF. The CDR3 DNA reads as TGTGCCAGCAGCTTCCAGACAGGGCTTGATACGCAGTATTTT. J is TRBJ2-3 and V is TRBV5-5; the match to TRBD1 covers 7 bases. The CDR3 length is 14 residues. Germline values: CDR1 SGHKS, CDR2 YYEKEE (reference sequence). The J segment lost 6 bases and the V segment lost 2 bases, leaving 6 bases of the junction unmatched.

The J gene is TRBJ1-5, the V gene TRBV11-3; D is unclear. CDR1 and CDR2 from the germline V gene are SGHNT and YENEEA. V gave up 0 bases and J gave up 5 bases, with 5 bases separating them. The CDR3 totals 13 residues. CDR3 amino acids: CASSLDEDQPQHF. Written as DNA, the CDR3 is TGTGCCAGCAGCTTAGATGAGGATCAGCCCCAGCATTTT. Full variable domain (missing parts from reference TRBV11-3 and TRBJ1-5): EAGVVQSPRYKIIEKKQPVAFWCNPISGHNTLYWYLQNLGQGPELLIRYENEEAVDDSQLPKDRFSAERLKGVDSTLKIQPAELGDSAVYLCASSLDEDQPQHFGDGTRLSIL.

The chain couples TRBV7-9 to TRBJ1-2; 7 bases match TRBD1. The junction had 13 bases not matched to a gene; V was cut back by 1 base and J by 8 bases. The germline gives CDR1 SEHNR, CDR2 FQNEAQ (reference sequence). There are 16 residues in the CDR3. The CDR3: CASSLELQGVLGGYTF. In DNA form, the CDR3 reads TGTGCCAGCAGCTTAGAGCTTCAGGGGGTACTGGGAGGCTACACCTTC.

This chain uses TRBV9 with TRBJ1-1; D gene unclear. CDR3 length: 15 amino acids. Germline loops: CDR1 SGDLS, CDR2 YYNGEE. Trimming removed 0 bases from V and 0 bases from J, with 9 bases in between. The CDR3 DNA follows: TGTGCCAGCAGCGTAGGAACAGATATGAACACTGAAGCTTTCTTT. Amino acid sequence: CASSVGTDMNTEAFF.

The rearrangement joins TRBV7-2 to TRBJ2-5; maybe TRBD1 (7 bases). The V gene lost 5 bases and the J gene lost 7 bases, with 17 bases spanning the gap. Germline CDR1 is SGHTA and CDR2 is FQGNSA. This CDR3 region has 14 residues. The CDR3 protein is CASSDQGGDATQYF. The CDR3 DNA is TGTGCCAGCAGCGACCAGGGGGGCGACGCGACCCAGTACTTC.

This chain links TRBV10-3 with TRBJ1-2, with 8 positions matching TRBD1. The length of the CDR3 is 13 residues. The V gene end was trimmed by 7 bases and the J gene end by 3 bases; junction bases not matched to a gene: 4. Germline CDR1 ENHRY, CDR2 SYGVKD. CDR3 coding DNA: TGTGCCATCAACCCGGGACAGGACTATGGCTACACCTTC. Translated, it gives CAINPGQDYGYTF.

V usage is TRBV5-1 and J usage is TRBJ1-6; 7 nucleotides line up with TRBD1. Germline CDR1 SGHRS, CDR2 YFSETQ. The CDR3 length is 16 residues. With V trimmed by 3 bases and J by 6 bases, 9 bases remained unmatched. CDR3 bases: TGCGCCAGCAGCTCGACCCCGACAGGGTTTAATTCACCCCTCCACTTT. It encodes CASSSTPTGFNSPLHF.

This chain links TRBV9 with TRBJ1-5, with a possible D match to TRBD1 (5 bases). CDR1 is SGDLS, CDR2 YYNGEE, per germline. CDR3 length: 12 residues. V was clipped by 4 bases and J by 7 bases, with 9 bases between them. The CDR3 is CASSQGYQPQHF. In DNA, the CDR3 is TGTGCCAGCAGCCAGGGTTACCAGCCCCAGCATTTT.

The sample holds a few counts of this clone. The rearrangement links TRBV5-1 to TRBJ2-5; the D gene is possibly TRBD2 (5 bases). Trimming cost V 5 bases and J 0 bases, with 11 bases left between them. CDR3 length equals 14 residues. Germline CDR1 is SGHRS and CDR2 is YFSETQ. CDR3 residues: CASRGGLNQETQYF. The CDR3 nucleotides are TGCGCCAGCAGGGGCGGGCTGAACCAAGAGACCCAGTACTTC.

This sequence joins TRBV7-9 and TRBJ1-3; possible D gene TRBD1, 6 bases. Germline lookup yields CDR1 SEHNR and CDR2 FQNEAQ (reference sequence). Trimming pared 6 bases from V and 7 bases from J, leaving 19 bases between. This CDR3 has 15 amino acids. CDR3 region: CASSHLRGRGNTIYF. CDR3 DNA sequence: TGTGCCAGCAGTCACCTCAGGGGCAGAGGGAACACCATATATTTT.

The chain couples TRBV27 to TRBJ1-5; a weak D match, TRBD1 (6 bases). In germline, CDR1 is MNHEY, CDR2 SMNVEV (reference sequence). Trimming pared 0 bases from V and 11 bases from J, leaving 11 bases between. The CDR3 extends over 13 amino acids. The CDR3, as DNA: TGTGCCAGCAGTTTATCAGGGGGGGCGACCCAGCATTTT. Protein sequence: CASSLSGGATQHF.

The chain joins TRBV30 to TRBJ2-1, with TRBD2 as a possible D gene (5 bases). The V gene's germline CDR1 is GTSNPN and CDR2 SVGIG (reference sequence). The V gene lost 5 bases and the J gene lost 0 bases, with 11 bases spanning the gap. The CDR3 runs to 14 residues. The CDR3 loop is CAWGEGSSYNEQFF. CDR3 in DNA: TGTGCCTGGGGAGAAGGGAGCTCCTACAATGAGCAGTTCTTC.

V and J are TRBV24-1 and TRBJ2-5; D may be TRBD1 (6 bases). This CDR3 has 13 residues. The V end was cut by 4 bases, the J end by 4 bases, with 9 bases between. The germline V gene encodes CDR1 KGHDR and CDR2 SFDVKD. The CDR3 DNA sequence: TGTGCCACCAGTGACCCGGACAGAGAGACCCAGTACTTC. This codes for CATSDPDRETQYF.

This chain joins TRBV5-4 and TRBJ2-5, with 9 positions matching TRBD1. Per germline, CDR1 SGHNT and CDR2 YYREEE (reference sequence). J gave up 6 bases and V 3 bases, and 12 bases lay outside the gene matches. The CDR3 covers 16 residues. CDR3 sequence (DNA): TGTGCCAGCAGCTCAGGGACAGGGTTTTCCGCAAAGACCCAGTACTTC. This translates into CASSSGTGFSAKTQYF.

The chain is built from TRBV7-6 and TRBJ2-2; D perhaps matches TRBD1 (6 bases). Germline CDR1 reads SGHVS; CDR2 reads FNYEAQ. The CDR3 is made up of 17 amino acids. Trimming took off 4 bases at V and 4 bases at J, with 19 bases between the two ends. The CDR3 DNA is TGTGCCAGCAGCTCGATTCCCCCAGGGGATGCCACCGGGGAGCTGTTTTTT. This gives the protein CASSSIPPGDATGELFF.